The source of this T cell receptor (beta chain) is a study of blood T cell repertoires in COVID-19. Study-wide context: The United States, Italy and Spain provided the acute and convalescent COVID-19 samples. The analysed material was cDNA or gDNA that came from T cells, B-cell-depleted T cells, or PBMCs.

Germline loops: CDR1 SGHTA, CDR2 FQGNSA. The CDR3 is 15 amino acids. Germline trimming cut 5 bases from V and 9 bases from J; bases unmatched to any gene: 6. Authors' processing steps: Estimates of nucleated cell counts were drawn from the amplification of reference gene primers. This table comes from immunoSEQ multiplex PCR, and its TCRdb copy is limited to in-frame clones, with some not included. V and J calls and clone size follow that table, whereas D and trimming were derived from the DNA. The sample lists about 220,000 clones, almost 85% occurring once. Those enrolled in Seattle joined during active infection and were followed longitudinally afterward.

The sequence was obtained from a woman in her seventies with COVID-19, enrolled during active disease. The sequenced sample consisted of peripheral blood. This chain joins TRBV7-2 and TRBJ1-6, with 11 bases matching TRBD1. The CDR3 region is CASSPDRGRSSPLHF. CDR3 nucleotide sequence: TGTGCCAGCAGCCCGGACAGGGGGCGTTCTTCACCCCTCCACTTT.